The source of this T cell receptor beta chain is a study of shared clonotypes between healthy human individuals. Sequenced by immunoSEQ multiplex PCR; TCRdb stores in-frame clones only, minus some. The top ten clones hold 0.6% to 0.75% of a sample with over a million clones, around 78% of them seen once. This receptor was obtained from a young man in good health. Some clones in this sample may be carry-over from other donors' samples. The sequenced sample was memory CD4+ T cells from PBMCs. As to subset: CD45RA-negative fraction.

This chain's CDR3 is CASSASEATNEKLFF. The DNA of the CDR3 is TGTGCCAGCAGCGCAAGTGAGGCAACTAATGAAAAACTGTTTTTT. J is TRBJ1-4 and V is TRBV28, with D hard to call. This CDR3 region has 15 residues. Germline CDR1 reads MDHEN; CDR2 reads SYDVKM. Trimming shortened V by 6 bases and J by 0 bases, and 11 bases separated the two germline ends.